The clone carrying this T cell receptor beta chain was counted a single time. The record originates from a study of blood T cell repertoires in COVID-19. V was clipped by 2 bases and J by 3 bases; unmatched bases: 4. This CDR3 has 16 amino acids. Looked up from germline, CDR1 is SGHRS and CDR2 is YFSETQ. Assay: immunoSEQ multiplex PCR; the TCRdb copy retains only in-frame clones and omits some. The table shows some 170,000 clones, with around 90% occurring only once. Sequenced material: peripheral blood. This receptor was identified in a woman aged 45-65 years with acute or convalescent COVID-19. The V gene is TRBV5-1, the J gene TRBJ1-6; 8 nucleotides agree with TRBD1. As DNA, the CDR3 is TGCGCCAGCAGCTTCCGGGACAGGAGCTATAATTCACCCCTCCACTTT. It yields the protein CASSFRDRSYNSPLHF. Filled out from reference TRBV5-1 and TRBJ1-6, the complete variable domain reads KAGVTQTPRYLIKTRGQQVTLSCSPISGHRSVSWYQQTPGQGLQFLFEYFSETQRNKGNFPGRFSGRQFSNSRSEMNVSTLELGDSALYLCASSFRDRSYNSPLHFGNGTRLTVT.